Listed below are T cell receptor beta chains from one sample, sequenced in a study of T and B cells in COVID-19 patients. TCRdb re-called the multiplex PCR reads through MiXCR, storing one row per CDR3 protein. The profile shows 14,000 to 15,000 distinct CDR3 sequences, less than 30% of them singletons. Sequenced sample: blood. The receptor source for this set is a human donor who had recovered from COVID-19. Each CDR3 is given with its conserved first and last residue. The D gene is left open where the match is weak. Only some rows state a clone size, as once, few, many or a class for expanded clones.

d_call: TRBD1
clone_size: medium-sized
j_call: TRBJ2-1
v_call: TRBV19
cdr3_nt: TGTGCCAGTACCGGGACAGGGGCCCGGGAGCAGTTCTTC
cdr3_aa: CASTGTGAREQFF

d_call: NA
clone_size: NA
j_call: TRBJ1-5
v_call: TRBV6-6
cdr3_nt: TGTGCCAGCAGTTACTCGAAGGTGGCCCGGGGGACGGCCCAGCATTTT
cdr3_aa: CASSYSKVARGTAQHF

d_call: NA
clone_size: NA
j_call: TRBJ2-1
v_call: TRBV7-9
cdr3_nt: TGTGCCAGCAGCTTGGGGGGCTCTGGGGGGCCCTACAATGAGCAGTTCTTC
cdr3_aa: CASSLGGSGGPYNEQFF

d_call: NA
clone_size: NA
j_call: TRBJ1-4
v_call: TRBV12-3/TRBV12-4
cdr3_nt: TGTGCCAGCAGTCTTCGGCGGGCCCGGACGGGAAGTAATGAAAAACTGTTTTTT
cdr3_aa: CASSLRRARTGSNEKLFF

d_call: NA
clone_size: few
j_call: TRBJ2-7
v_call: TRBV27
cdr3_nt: TGTGCCAGCAGTTTATTGGGGACGAGCTACGAGCAGTACTTC
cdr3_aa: CASSLLGTSYEQYF

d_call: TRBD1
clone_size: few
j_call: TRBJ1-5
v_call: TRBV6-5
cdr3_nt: TGTGCCAGCAGCCCCGACAGGGGAAGCAATCAGCCCCAGCATTTT
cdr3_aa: CASSPDRGSNQPQHF

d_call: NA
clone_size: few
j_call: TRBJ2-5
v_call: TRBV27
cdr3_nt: TGTGCCAGCAGTTCGGGCCCGCGGAGGACCCAGTACTTC
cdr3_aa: CASSSGPRRTQYF

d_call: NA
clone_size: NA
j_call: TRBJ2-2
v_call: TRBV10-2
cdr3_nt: TGCGTCAGCGGGAACACCGGGGAGCTGTTTTTT
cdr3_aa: CVSGNTGELFF

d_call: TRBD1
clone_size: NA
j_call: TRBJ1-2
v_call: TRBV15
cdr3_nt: TGTGCCACCAGTTCCGGGACAGGTGCTTATGGCTACACCTTC
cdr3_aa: CATSSGTGAYGYTF

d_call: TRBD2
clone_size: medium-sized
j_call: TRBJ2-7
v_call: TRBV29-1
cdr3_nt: TGCAGCGTTGAAAAGCGGGACTCCTACGAGCAGTACTTC
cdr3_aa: CSVEKRDSYEQYF

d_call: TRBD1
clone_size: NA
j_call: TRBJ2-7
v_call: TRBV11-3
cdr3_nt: TGTGCCAGCAGCTTCTCGGCGACAGGGCAGGGTTACGAGCAGTACTTC
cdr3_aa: CASSFSATGQGYEQYF

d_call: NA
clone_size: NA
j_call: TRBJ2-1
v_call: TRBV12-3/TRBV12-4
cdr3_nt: TGTGCCAGCAGTTTCTGGCTAGCTCGAGACAATGAGCAGTTCTTC
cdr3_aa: CASSFWLARDNEQFF

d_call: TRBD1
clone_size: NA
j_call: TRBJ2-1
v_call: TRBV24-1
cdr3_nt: TGTGCCACCAGTGATCCCCCCGGGACAGGGAACAATGAGCAGTTCTTC
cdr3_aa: CATSDPPGTGNNEQFF

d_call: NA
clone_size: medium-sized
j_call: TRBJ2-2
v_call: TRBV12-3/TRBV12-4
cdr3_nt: TGTGCCAGCAGCCCCCCCGGGGAGCTGTTTTTT
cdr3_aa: CASSPPGELFF

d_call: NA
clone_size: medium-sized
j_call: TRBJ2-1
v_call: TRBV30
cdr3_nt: TGTGCCTGGAGTTTTGCCACCACCAACAATGAGCAGTTCTTC
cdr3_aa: CAWSFATTNNEQFF

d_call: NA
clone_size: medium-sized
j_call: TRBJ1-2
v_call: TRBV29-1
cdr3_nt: TGCAGCGTTGCGTCAGGCGCTGGCTACACCTTC
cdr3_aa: CSVASGAGYTF

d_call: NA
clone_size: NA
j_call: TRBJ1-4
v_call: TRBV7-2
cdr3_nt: TGTGCCAGCTCTGGGCAGGGAGGAACTAATGAAAAACTGTTTTTT
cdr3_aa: CASSGQGGTNEKLFF

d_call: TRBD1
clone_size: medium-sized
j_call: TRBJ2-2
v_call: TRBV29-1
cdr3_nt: TGCAGCGTCACTAACAGGGGGCCGAACACCGGGGAGCTGTTTTTT
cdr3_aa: CSVTNRGPNTGELFF

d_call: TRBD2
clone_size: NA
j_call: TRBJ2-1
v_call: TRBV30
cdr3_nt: TGTGCCTGGAGTGTAATTCGGGGTCCTAGCGGGAGATCGGCCCCTGGAGATGAGCAGTTCTTC
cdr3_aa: CAWSVIRGPSGRSAPGDEQFF

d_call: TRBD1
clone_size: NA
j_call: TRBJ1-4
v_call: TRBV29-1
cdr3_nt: TGCAGCGTTGAAGGGTGGGACAGGGTGGATGGGAAACTGTTTTTT
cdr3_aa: CSVEGWDRVDGKLFF

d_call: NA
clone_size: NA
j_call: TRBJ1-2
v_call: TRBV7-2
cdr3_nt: TGTGCCAGCAGCCCGAGCGCGTTTGGCTACACCTTC
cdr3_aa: CASSPSAFGYTF

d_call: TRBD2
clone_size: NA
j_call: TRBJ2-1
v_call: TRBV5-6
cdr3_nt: TGTGCCAGCAGCTTCAGACTAGCGGGGGGGCCACGGGGTAATGAGCAGTTCTTC
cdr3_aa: CASSFRLAGGPRGNEQFF

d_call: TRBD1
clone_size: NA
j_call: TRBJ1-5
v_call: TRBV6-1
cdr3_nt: TGTGCCAGCTTAGACAGGGCTCGGGATCAGCCCCAGCATTTT
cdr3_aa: CASLDRARDQPQHF

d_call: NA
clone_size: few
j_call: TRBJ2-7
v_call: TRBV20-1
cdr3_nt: TGCAGTGCTAGCTATCTTTCGGAGAAGTACTTC
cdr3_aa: CSASYLSEKYF

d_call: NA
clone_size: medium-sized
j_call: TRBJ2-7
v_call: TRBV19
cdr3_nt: TGTGCCAGTAGTATAGGAGGCAGGCCCAACGAGCAGTACTTC
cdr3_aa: CASSIGGRPNEQYF

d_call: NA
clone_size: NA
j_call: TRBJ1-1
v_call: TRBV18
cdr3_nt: TGTGCCAGCTCACAGGTAATGAACACTGAAGCTTTCTTT
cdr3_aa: CASSQVMNTEAFF

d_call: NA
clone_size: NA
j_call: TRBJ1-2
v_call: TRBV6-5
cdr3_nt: TGTGCCAGCAGTTCCTATCCGGACGTTACTAACTATGGCTACACCTTC
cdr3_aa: CASSSYPDVTNYGYTF

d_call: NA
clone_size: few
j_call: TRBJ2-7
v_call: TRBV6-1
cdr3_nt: TGTGCCAGCAGTGACCGAATTTCGTTGGGTCAAGCATACGAGCAGTACTTC
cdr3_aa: CASSDRISLGQAYEQYF

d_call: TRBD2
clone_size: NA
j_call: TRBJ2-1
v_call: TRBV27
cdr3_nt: TGTGCCAGCAGTGGGACTAGCGGGGGGGAAGAGGGGTTCTTC
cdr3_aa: CASSGTSGGEEGFF

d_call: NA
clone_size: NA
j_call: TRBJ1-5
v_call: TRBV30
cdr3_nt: TGTGCCTGGAGTTCTGGGCATAGCAATCAGCCCCAGCATTTT
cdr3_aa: CAWSSGHSNQPQHF

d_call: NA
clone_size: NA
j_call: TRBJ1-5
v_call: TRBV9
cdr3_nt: TGTGCCAGCAGCGTAGGTGAGGATCAAAGCAATCAGCCCCAGCATTTT
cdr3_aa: CASSVGEDQSNQPQHF

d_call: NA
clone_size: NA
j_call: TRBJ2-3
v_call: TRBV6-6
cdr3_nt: TGTGCCAGCAAACAGGGACTGGGGGATACGCAGTATTTT
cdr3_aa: CASKQGLGDTQYF

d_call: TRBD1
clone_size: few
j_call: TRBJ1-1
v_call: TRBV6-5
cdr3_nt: TGTGCCAGCAGTAACACAGGGGAAAGGGACGCTTTCTTT
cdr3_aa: CASSNTGERDAFF

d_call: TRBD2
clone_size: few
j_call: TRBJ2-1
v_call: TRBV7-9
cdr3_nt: TGTGCCAGCAGCTTAAGCGGGAGCTTGATACATGAGCAGTTCTTC
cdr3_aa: CASSLSGSLIHEQFF

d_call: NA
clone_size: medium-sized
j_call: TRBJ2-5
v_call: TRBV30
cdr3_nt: TGTGCCTGGAGTCGAGGCGGCCACCGAGAGGGTGGGATCTTC
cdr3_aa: CAWSRGGHREGGIF

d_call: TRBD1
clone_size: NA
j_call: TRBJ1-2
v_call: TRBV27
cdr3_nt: TGTGCCAGCAGCCTGACAGGGGCTAGTGGCTACACCTTC
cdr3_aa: CASSLTGASGYTF

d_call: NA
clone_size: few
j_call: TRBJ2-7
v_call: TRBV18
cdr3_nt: TGTGCCAGCTCACCTGGGGGGTTCTACGAGCAGTACTTC
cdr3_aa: CASSPGGFYEQYF

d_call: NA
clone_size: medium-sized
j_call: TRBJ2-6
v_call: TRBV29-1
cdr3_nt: TGCAGCGTCCAGGGACATCTCGGTGCCAACGTCCTGACTTTC
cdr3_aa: CSVQGHLGANVLTF

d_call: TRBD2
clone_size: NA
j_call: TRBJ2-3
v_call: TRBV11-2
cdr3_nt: TGTGCCAGCAGGAGGCGGGGGGACAGCACAGATACGCAGTATTTT
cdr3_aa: CASRRRGDSTDTQYF

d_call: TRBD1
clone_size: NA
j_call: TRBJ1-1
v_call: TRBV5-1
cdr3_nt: TGTGCCAGCAGCTCACGGAGGACAGGCCAACTCACTGAAGCTTTCTTT
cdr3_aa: CASSSRRTGQLTEAFF

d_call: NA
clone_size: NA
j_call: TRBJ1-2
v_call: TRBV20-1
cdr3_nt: TGCAGTCCATATGGCTACACCTTC
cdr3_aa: CSPYGYTF

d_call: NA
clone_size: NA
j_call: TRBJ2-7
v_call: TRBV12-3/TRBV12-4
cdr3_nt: TGTGCCAGCAGGGTAGCGGAGTCCTACGAGCAGTACTTC
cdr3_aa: CASRVAESYEQYF

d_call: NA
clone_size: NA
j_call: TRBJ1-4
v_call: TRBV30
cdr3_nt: TGTGCCGTACAGGGTTTGGGTGAAAAACTGTTTTTT
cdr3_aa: CAVQGLGEKLFF

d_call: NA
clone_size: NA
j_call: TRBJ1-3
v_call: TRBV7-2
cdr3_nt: TGTGCCAGCAGCTTTCTTCAGAGGAGTGGAAACACCATATATTTT
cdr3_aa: CASSFLQRSGNTIYF

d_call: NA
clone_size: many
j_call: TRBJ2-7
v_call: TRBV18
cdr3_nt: TGTGCCAGTTCCCCTGGGGGCCTGGTAAACGAGCAGTACTTC
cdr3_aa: CASSPGGLVNEQYF

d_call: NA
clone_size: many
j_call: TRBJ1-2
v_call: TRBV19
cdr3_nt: TGTGCCAGTACCGAAATGTGGGGGGCCTATGGCTACACCTTC
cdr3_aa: CASTEMWGAYGYTF

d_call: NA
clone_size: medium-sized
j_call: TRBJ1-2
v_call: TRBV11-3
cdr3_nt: TGTGCCAGCAGCTTAGGCAGGGAGAGCTACACCTTC
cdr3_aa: CASSLGRESYTF

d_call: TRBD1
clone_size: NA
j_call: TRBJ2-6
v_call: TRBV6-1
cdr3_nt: TGTGCCAGCAGTAGACAGGGGGCGCCCGGGGCCAACGTCCTGACTTTC
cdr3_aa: CASSRQGAPGANVLTF

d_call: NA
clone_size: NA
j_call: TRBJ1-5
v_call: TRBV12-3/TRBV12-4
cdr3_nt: TGTGCCAGCAGTTTAATGGGGCCGGGACATGAGAGTTCGGGGCCCCAGCATTTT
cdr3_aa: CASSLMGPGHESSGPQHF

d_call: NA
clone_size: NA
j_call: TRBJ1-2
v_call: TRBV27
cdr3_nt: TGTGCCAGCAGCCTTCCGGTGGGCTATGGCTACACCTTC
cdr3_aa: CASSLPVGYGYTF

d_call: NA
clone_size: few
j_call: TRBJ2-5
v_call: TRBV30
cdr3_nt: TGTGCCTGGAGTGTAAGCCTGGGGGGTCTCGAGACCCAGTACTTC
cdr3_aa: CAWSVSLGGLETQYF

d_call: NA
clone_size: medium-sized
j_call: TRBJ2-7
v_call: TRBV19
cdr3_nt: TGTGCCAGTAGTGACGGGGGAGCTTTCGAGCAGTACTTC
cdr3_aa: CASSDGGAFEQYF

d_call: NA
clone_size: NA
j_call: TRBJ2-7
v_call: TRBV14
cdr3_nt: TGTGCCAGCAGCCAAGATTACATCTACGAGCAGTACTTC
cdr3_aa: CASSQDYIYEQYF

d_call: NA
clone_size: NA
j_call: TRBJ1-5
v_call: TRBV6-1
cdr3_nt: TGTGCCAGCAGTGAGGAAGGGGCAGGGCTGATCTCTCTGCCCCAGCATTTT
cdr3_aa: CASSEEGAGLISLPQHF

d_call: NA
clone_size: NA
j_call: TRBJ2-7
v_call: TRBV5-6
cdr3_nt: TGCGCCAGCAGCCCGGGCGGGAACGGGTACGAGCAGTACTTC
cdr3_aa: CASSPGGNGYEQYF

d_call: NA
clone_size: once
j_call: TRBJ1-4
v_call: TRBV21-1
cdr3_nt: TGTGCCAGCAGCAAAGTCGGGACAGGGTGCGATGAAAAACTGTTTTTT
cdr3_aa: CASSKVGTGCDEKLFF

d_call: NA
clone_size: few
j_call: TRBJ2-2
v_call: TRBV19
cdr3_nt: TGTGCCAGCAGCCAAACTGGGCTCGGGGAGCTGTTTTTT
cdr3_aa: CASSQTGLGELFF

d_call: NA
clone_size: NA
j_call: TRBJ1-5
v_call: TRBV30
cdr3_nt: TGTGCCTCCCAAGGGTCAGGGCATCAGCCCCAGCATTTT
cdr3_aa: CASQGSGHQPQHF

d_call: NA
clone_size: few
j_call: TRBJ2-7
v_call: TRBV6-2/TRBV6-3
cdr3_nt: TGTGCCAGCAGTCTAATAATGGCCGGTGGGGAGCAGTACTTC
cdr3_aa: CASSLIMAGGEQYF

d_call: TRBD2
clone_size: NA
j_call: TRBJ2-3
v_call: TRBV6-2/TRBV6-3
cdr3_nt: TGTGCCAGCAGTGAAGGACTAGCGGGAGGAGTAGGCACAGATACGCAGTATTTT
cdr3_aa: CASSEGLAGGVGTDTQYF